Below are 21 T cell receptor beta chains sequenced from a single sample in a study of cytomegalovirus exposure and HLA in healthy donors. 60 Vbeta and 13 Jbeta primers were used in PCR. The data were produced by immunoSEQ multiplex PCR, yet TCRdb's version contains in-frame clones alone and is incomplete. Of some 90,000 clones listed, around three quarters were seen once; the top ten hold less than 4%. The sequencing sample was made of PBMCs. The receptors were sampled from a man aged 35 to 55 in good health and CMV-seronegative.

The chain combines TRBV2 with TRBJ1-5; D unclear. Looked up from germline, CDR1 is SNHLY and CDR2 is FYNNEI. The V gene lost 2 bases and the J gene lost 6 bases, with 11 bases spanning the gap. This CDR3 spans 14 amino acids. CDR3 residues: CASSEREGSQPQHF. The CDR3, as DNA: TGTGCCAGCAGTGAAAGGGAGGGCAGTCAGCCCCAGCATTTT.

This clone was detected a few times. The rearrangement links TRBV4-3 to TRBJ2-7, with 7 nucleotides matching TRBD2. CDR3 size: 16 residues. J gave up 4 bases and V 0 bases, and 9 bases lay outside the gene matches. Germline V CDR1 and CDR2: LGHNA, YSLEER. For the CDR3, the DNA is TGCGCCAGCAGCCAAGATGCCCTAGCGGCCGGATACGAGCAGTACTTC. It specifies CASSQDALAAGYEQYF.

In this sample, this clone turned up a few times. This chain links TRBV4-3 with TRBJ2-6; D possibly corresponds to TRBD1 (5 bases). With 1 base removed from V and 1 base from J, the gap between germline ends came to 14 bases. Germline CDR1 and CDR2: LGHNA and YSLEER. The CDR3 is 18 amino acids. The CDR3 loop is CASSQVVYKGSGANVLTF. The CDR3 coding sequence is TGCGCCAGCAGCCAAGTTGTTTATAAGGGGTCTGGGGCCAACGTCCTGACTTTC.

V gene TRBV9 combines with J gene TRBJ1-1; TRBD1 is a possible D gene (6 bases). Germline V lookup: CDR1 SGDLS, CDR2 YYNGEE. Trimming took off 4 bases at V and 0 bases at J, with 10 bases between the two ends. The CDR3 covers 14 residues. The CDR3 nucleotides are TGTGCCAGCAGCCCAGGACAGATGAACACTGAAGCTTTCTTT. This codes for CASSPGQMNTEAFF.

The gene calls are TRBV14 and TRBJ2-5; D possibly corresponds to TRBD1 (6 bases). This CDR3 spans 14 amino acids. With 6 bases removed from V and 6 bases from J, the gap between germline ends came to 17 bases. The germline gives CDR1 SGHDN, CDR2 FVKESK. The CDR3, as DNA: TGTGCCAGCAGTCAGAACCCTAGGGGGAAGACCCAGTACTTC. Protein product: CASSQNPRGKTQYF.

This clone has a handful of counts. This chain uses TRBV29-1 with TRBJ2-7; 10 bases line up with TRBD1. The length of the CDR3 is 14 residues. Germline CDR1 is SQVTM and CDR2 is ANQGSEA. The ends lost 6 bases at V and 3 bases at J; junction bases unmatched: 8. The CDR3 sequence: CSVGFGTGDYEQYF. In DNA, the CDR3 is TGCAGCGTGGGGTTTGGGACAGGGGACTACGAGCAGTACTTC.

On this clone itself: The junction shows a germline mismatch at one end, possibly a read error. The chain employs TRBV7-9 and TRBJ1-2; D remains ambiguous. This CDR3 contains 12 residues. In germline, CDR1 is SEHNR, CDR2 FQNEAQ (reference sequence). CDR3 region: CSSSGPGGGYTF. The CDR3 DNA reads as TGTTCCAGCAGCGGTCCGGGAGGCGGCTACACCTTC.

This clone was observed a single time. The V and J genes are TRBV30 and TRBJ2-7, with D perhaps TRBD1 (6 bases). V was trimmed by 5 bases and J by 1 base, leaving 15 bases between them. The germline V gene has CDR1 GTSNPN and CDR2 SVGIG (reference sequence). This CDR3 is built from 14 residues. CDR3 DNA sequence: TGTGCCTGGTGTGGGAAGGGGGTTTCCTACGAGCAGTACTTC. As protein: CAWCGKGVSYEQYF.

J is TRBJ2-4 and V is TRBV5-4; a possible D gene is TRBD1 (7 bases). The CDR3 is made up of 14 amino acids. Germline V gives CDR1 SGHNT, CDR2 YYREEE (reference sequence). The V and J ends lost 3 bases and 4 bases respectively, with 11 bases between them. The CDR3 sequence is CASSSAGQKNIQYF. The CDR3 DNA sequence: TGTGCCAGCAGCTCTGCGGGACAGAAAAACATTCAGTACTTC.

V is TRBV7-8 and J is TRBJ1-1; possibly TRBD1 for D (6 bases). Between the trimmed V and J ends, which lost 2 bases and 7 bases, there was a span of 11 bases. The CDR3 has 13 amino acids. Germline V CDR1 and CDR2: SGHVS, FQNEAQ. The CDR3 DNA reads as TGTGCCAGCAGCTTAAGCCAAGGGGGTGAAGCTTTCTTT. As protein: CASSLSQGGEAFF.

V gene TRBV14 combines with J gene TRBJ1-6, with 7 bases fitting TRBD1. Trimming cost V 1 base and J 9 bases; bases outside gene matches: 3. CDR1 is SGHDN and CDR2 is FVKESK in the germline V gene. The CDR3 spans 14 residues. The CDR3 reads CASSQGQGSSPLHF. The CDR3 coding sequence is TGTGCCAGCAGCCAAGGACAGGGTAGTTCACCCCTCCACTTT.

The rearrangement uses TRBV18 and TRBJ1-2; unclear D gene. The CDR3 consists of 18 residues. CDR1 is KGHSH and CDR2 is LQKENI in the germline V gene. Trimming left V 2 bases short and J 0 bases short, with 19 bases between. Here the CDR3 DNA reads TGTGCCAGCTCACCAAGCCTCGGACGGGGTGCTACTAACTATGGCTACACCTTC. It encodes CASSPSLGRGATNYGYTF.

The rearrangement links TRBV28 to TRBJ1-3, with TRBD1 identical over 7 bases. Germline assignment: CDR1 MDHEN and CDR2 SYDVKM. CDR3 length equals 14 residues. Trimming cost V 4 bases and J 4 bases; bases outside gene matches: 4. In nucleotides, the CDR3 is TGTGCCAGCAGTTCGACAGGGCACGGAAACACCATATATTTT. It codes for CASSSTGHGNTIYF. The full variable domain, completed using reference TRBV28 and TRBJ1-3, is DVKVTQSSRYLVKRTGEKVFLECVQDMDHENMFWYRQDPGLGLRLIYFSYDVKMKEKGDIPEGYSVSREKKERFSLILESASTNQTSMYLCASSSTGHGNTIYFGEGSWLTVV.

This clone was recorded a few times. CDR3 protein: CASSLITSGGAQYNEQFF. CDR3 nucleotide sequence: TGTGCCAGCAGCTTGATTACTAGCGGGGGGGCCCAGTACAATGAGCAGTTCTTC. The chain has TRBV7-3 and TRBJ2-1; 13 positions match TRBD2. The CDR3 consists of 18 residues. Trimming at V came to 3 bases and at J to 4 bases, leaving 9 bases not matched to a gene. Germline V gene sequence: CDR1 SGHTA, CDR2 FQGTGA.

The rearrangement joins TRBV2 to TRBJ2-2; 7 bases map to TRBD1. This CDR3 region has 16 residues. V lost 5 bases to trimming and J lost 3 bases; unmatched junction nucleotides: 9. The germline V gene encodes CDR1 SNHLY and CDR2 FYNNEI. CDR3 protein: CASSYDRAAYTGELFF. DNA of the CDR3: TGTGCCAGCAGTTACGACAGGGCGGCGTACACCGGGGAGCTGTTTTTT.

The V gene is TRBV11-2, the J gene TRBJ1-1; no clear D. Deletions cut 5 bases from V and 0 bases from J, with 16 bases between. Germline V lookup: CDR1 SGHAT, CDR2 FQNNGV. The CDR3 sequence is 16 residues long. The CDR3 sequence: CASSLDFLLMNTEAFF. For the CDR3, the DNA is TGTGCCAGCAGCCTGGACTTTCTCTTAATGAACACTGAAGCTTTCTTT.

The genes are TRBV11-1 and TRBJ2-5; possibly TRBD1 for D (6 bases). The ends were cut back, 2 bases at V and 2 bases at J, with 9 bases in the middle. CDR1 SGHAT and CDR2 FQDESV come from the germline V gene (reference sequence). CDR3 length equals 14 residues. Here the CDR3 DNA reads TGTGCCAGCAGCTTAATACAGGGACAAGAGACCCAGTACTTC. Translation: CASSLIQGQETQYF.

This chain connects TRBV6-5 to TRBJ1-2, with D possibly being TRBD1 (5 bases). CDR3 length: 11 residues. V was clipped by 6 bases and J by 8 bases, with 10 bases between them. CDR1 MNHEY and CDR2 SVGAGI come from the germline V gene. CDR3 protein: CASRQTGGYTF. DNA of the CDR3: TGTGCCAGCAGGCAAACAGGAGGCTACACCTTC.

This clone came up a few times. V gene TRBV29-1 combines with J gene TRBJ2-5; 9 bases line up with TRBD2. The CDR3 runs 13 residues. Trimming removed 6 bases from V and 5 bases from J; junction bases left unmatched: 7. Germline-derived CDR1 and CDR2 are SQVTM and ANQGSEA. The CDR3 nucleotides read TGCAGCGTGGGACTAGCCGTGGGGGAGACCCAGTACTTC. The encoded protein is CSVGLAVGETQYF.

The chain couples TRBV19 to TRBJ1-1; D gene ambiguous. This CDR3 is built from 13 residues. Germline assignment: CDR1 LNHDA and CDR2 SQIVND (reference sequence). With 1 base removed from V and 5 bases from J, the gap between germline ends came to 8 bases. The CDR3 DNA reads TGTGCCAGTAGTATAGGGACGGGAACTGAAGCTTTCTTT. It yields the protein CASSIGTGTEAFF.

This clone was recorded a few times. The gene calls are TRBV27 and TRBJ1-2, with TRBD1 as a possible D gene (6 bases). This CDR3 region has 13 residues. CDR1 is MNHEY and CDR2 is SMNVEV in the germline V gene (reference sequence). V was pared by 2 bases and J by 2 bases, with 6 bases between. CDR3 nucleotide sequence: TGTGCCAGCAGTTTAGGACAGAACTATGGCTACACCTTC. It yields the protein CASSLGQNYGYTF.